This TCR beta chain was recorded in a study of metastatic and nonmetastatic thyroid tumors. Study overall: The comparison covered peripheral blood and tumor or nodule tissue in malignant and benign thyroid patients.

Until they underwent thyroid surgery, no patient had received any treatment. This CDR3 is 13 amino acids long. Trimming removed 8 bases at V and 6 bases at J, with 16 bases between. CDR1 is MDHEN and CDR2 is SYDVKM in the germline V gene. Study observations and caveats: It was reported that TCR beta diversity was significantly higher in malignant thyroid tumors than benign nodules, in blood and tumor.

About this clone: Its antigen is undetermined.

Authors' analysis steps: The study built a papillary thyroid cancer distant-metastasis classifier from CDR3 differences across clinicopathological groups. Using MiXCR, TCRdb re-called clones from the PCR reads. TCRdb, not the authors, supplied the V and J calls. Here the sample spans tens of thousands of clones, 36% being singletons. Input material: blood. The TCR sequence derives from a male donor with papillary thyroid cancer or a benign thyroid nodule (not recorded which). Some clones in this sample may be carry-over from other donors' samples. The chain employs TRBV28 and TRBJ1-1; D is perhaps TRBD1 (5 bases). As DNA, the CDR3 is TGTGCCAGCGCGCGGGGGATCCGAGCTGAAGCTTTCTTT. This translates into CASARGIRAEAFF.